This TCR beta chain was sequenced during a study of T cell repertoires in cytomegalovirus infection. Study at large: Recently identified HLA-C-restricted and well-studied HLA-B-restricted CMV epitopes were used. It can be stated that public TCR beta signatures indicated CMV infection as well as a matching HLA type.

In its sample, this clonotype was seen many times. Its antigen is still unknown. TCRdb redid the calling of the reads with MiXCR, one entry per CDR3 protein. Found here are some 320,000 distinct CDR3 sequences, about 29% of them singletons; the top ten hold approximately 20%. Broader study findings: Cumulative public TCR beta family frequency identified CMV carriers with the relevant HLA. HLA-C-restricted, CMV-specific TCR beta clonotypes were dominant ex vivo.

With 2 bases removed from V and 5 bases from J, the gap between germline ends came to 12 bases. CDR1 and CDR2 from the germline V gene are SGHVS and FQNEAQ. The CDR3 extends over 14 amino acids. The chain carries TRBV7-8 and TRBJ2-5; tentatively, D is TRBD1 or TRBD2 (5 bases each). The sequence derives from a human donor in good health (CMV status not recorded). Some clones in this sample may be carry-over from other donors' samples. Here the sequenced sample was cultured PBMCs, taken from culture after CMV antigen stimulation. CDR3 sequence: CASSLMGVLETQYF. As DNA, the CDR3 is TGTGCCAGCAGCTTAATGGGGGTCCTCGAGACCCAGTACTTC.